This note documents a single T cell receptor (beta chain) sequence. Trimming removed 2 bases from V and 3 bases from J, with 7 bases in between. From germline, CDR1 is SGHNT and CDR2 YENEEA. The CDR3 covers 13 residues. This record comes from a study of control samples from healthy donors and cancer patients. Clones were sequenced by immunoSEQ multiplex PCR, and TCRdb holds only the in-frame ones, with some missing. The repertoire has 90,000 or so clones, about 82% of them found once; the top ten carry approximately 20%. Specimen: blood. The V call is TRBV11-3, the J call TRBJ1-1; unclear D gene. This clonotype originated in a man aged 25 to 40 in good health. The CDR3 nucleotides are TGTGCCAGCAGCTTAACAACGGACACTGAAGCTTTCTTT. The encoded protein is CASSLTTDTEAFF.